The following is a T cell receptor (beta chain) sequence with its context. Antigen unknown. Regulatory (CD25-high CD127-low) and conventional (CD25-low CD127-high) CD4+ T cells were sorted separately. From germline, CDR1 is SGHVS and CDR2 FQNEAQ. This CDR3 contains 16 residues. The record originates from a study of regulatory T cells. The primer mix had 52 TRBV and 13 TRBJ primers. Method: immunoSEQ multiplex PCR; TCRdb's copy keeps in-frame clones and lacks some. In the table there are 32,000 or so clones, around 90% of which are singletons. Broader study findings: Regulatory T cells showed the strongest V-J pair restriction and V/J gene skewing among patient repertoires. Hydrophobic residues at CDR3 positions 6 and 7 were enriched in conventional CD4+ T cells of CD3G-deficient patients.

Sequencing was carried out using conventional CD4+ T cells sorted from blood. This sequence originates from a person between 18 and 30 years old with CD3G deficiency. The V and J genes are TRBV7-8 and TRBJ2-5; tentatively, D is TRBD1 or TRBD2 (5 bases each). The DNA matches TRBJ2-7 better at its end, which makes the J call doubtful. CDR3 loop: CASSPKTGPFSYEQYF. The CDR3 DNA reads as TGTGCCAGCAGCCCTAAGACGGGGCCCTTTTCCTACGAGCAGTACTTC.